Listed below are T cell receptor beta chains from one sample, sequenced in a study of human T cells and chemical hapten exposure. In TCRdb, the RACE reads were re-called with MiXCR into one record per CDR3 protein. This repertoire shows over 100,000 distinct CDR3 sequences, more than 7% found once; its top ten account for about 3.4%. The sequenced sample was whole blood, obtained in connection with sensitization to the hapten diphenylcyclopropenone (DPC). All receptors come from a woman in her thirties or forties with alopecia areata. Some clones in this sample may be carry-over from other donors' samples. The CDR3 runs from the conserved cysteine through the conserved F or W. A D gene is named only where the DNA matches it firmly. Size is omitted from some rows. Given values are once, few, many or a class for expanded clones.

d_call | clone_size | v_call | cdr3_aa
TRBD1 | few | TRBV29-1 | CSVRTGYYGTEAFF
TRBD1 | - | TRBV27 | CASSLSWDSYEQYF
- | many | TRBV2 | CASMEGSWSYEQYF
TRBD2 | many | TRBV14 | CASSHSGRVSYNEQFF
- | - | TRBV14 | CASSQDWGYGYTF
- | - | TRBV11-2 | CASRGAGKNYGYTF
TRBD1 | few | TRBV6-5 | CASSYDRGQPQHF
TRBD1 | many | TRBV7-2 | CASSWGTVNYGYTF
- | many | TRBV5-5 | CASSLMYGVSNSPLHF
- | few | TRBV6-5 | CASQRGHSPLHF
TRBD2 | many | TRBV5-1 | CASSLIAGGPEGNEQFF
- | few | TRBV7-9 | CASSLGVGGPDEQYF
- | many | TRBV29-1 | CSVLGGFGSYEQYF
TRBD2 | many | TRBV7-2 | CASSGRGVGSYEQYF
- | - | TRBV18 | CASSAGSYEQYF
TRBD2 | - | TRBV7-2 | CASSLLAGATGELFF
TRBD2 | - | TRBV4-1 | CASSPPGPPGRVAKNIQYF
- | many | TRBV28 | CASGLIVGDSPLHF
- | many | TRBV20-1 | CSARVYREVEQYF
- | - | TRBV7-8 | CASSLVGGLVNTEAFF
TRBD1 | many | TRBV12-3/TRBV12-4 | CATRTGEYNEQFF
TRBD1 | many | TRBV10-3 | CAISEGTGGSFGYTF
TRBD1 | many | TRBV27 | CASSLIQGANQPQHF
TRBD2 | - | TRBV20-1 | CSASPAGGEQYF
- | many | TRBV7-6 | CASSLVKSSNSPLHF
- | - | TRBV30 | CAWRLTGTDTQYF
- | many | TRBV4-3 | CASSQALQGAGELFF
TRBD1 | - | TRBV7-2 | CASSSRRDQGAGQPQHF
- | few | TRBV3-1 | CASSQDFKPYYGYTF
- | - | TRBV6-1 | CASSDHSQNIEYF
- | few | TRBV4-2 | CASSQENRRINSPLHF
- | - | TRBV5-1 | CASSLAGGGPETQYF
TRBD2 | many | TRBV6-2/TRBV6-3 | CASRPSGGHASEQFF
- | few | TRBV9 | CASSVGIGGFQETQYF
TRBD2 | - | TRBV6-4 | CASSKSGGGTDTQYF
TRBD1 | few | TRBV30 | CAWTDRGLAQPQHF
TRBD1 | - | TRBV7-9 | CASSPRDRGPGNEQFF
TRBD2 | many | TRBV10-1 | CASSERLAGAYEQYF
- | - | TRBV6-5 | CASSYKGTVETQYF
- | - | TRBV7-9 | CASSLDRGVVTYEQYF
TRBD1 | - | TRBV29-1 | CSVGGGAGGGYGYTF
- | - | TRBV7-3 | CASSLIEGTEAFF
TRBD1 | many | TRBV7-9 | CASSFLERTGWDYGYTF
- | - | TRBV18 | CASSPPGGGTNEQFF
TRBD2 | few | TRBV5-1 | CASKLAGVYEQYF
- | - | TRBV10-3 | CAISRGARTDTQYF
- | - | TRBV14 | CASSQGPQGTRTDTQYF
TRBD2 | few | TRBV12-3/TRBV12-4 | CASSRAGGDEQFF
TRBD1 | many | TRBV7-8 | CASSPGRTGEAFF
- | - | TRBV29-1 | CSAETAPSTDTQYF
TRBD1 | few | TRBV20-1 | CSADRFSYGYTF
- | few | TRBV7-2 | CASSLAPNTNEQYF
- | few | TRBV5-4 | CASSPKSNPGGELFF